These 21 T cell receptor beta chains came from one sample sequenced in a study of cytomegalovirus exposure and HLA in healthy donors. Profiled with immunoSEQ multiplex PCR; TCRdb holds only in-frame clones, not every one. This table has over 120,000 clones, approximately 94% appearing once. Sequenced material: PBMCs. Receptors were obtained from a man between 18 and 35 years old in good health and CMV-seropositive.

V gene TRBV19 combines with J gene TRBJ2-7; 15 nucleotides align to TRBD2. Germline trimming cut 3 bases from V and 3 bases from J; bases unmatched to any gene: 6. This CDR3 is built from 17 residues. Germline V gene sequence: CDR1 LNHDA, CDR2 SQIVND (reference sequence). The CDR3 DNA follows: TGTGCCAGTAGTATCGCCGGGACTAGCGGGAGGCGCTACGAGCAGTACTTC. Protein sequence: CASSIAGTSGRRYEQYF.

The rearrangement uses TRBV5-4 and TRBJ2-7, with 9 bases that match TRBD2. Germline-derived CDR1 and CDR2 are SGHNT and YYREEE (reference sequence). The V gene end was trimmed by 3 bases and the J gene end by 4 bases; junction bases not matched to a gene: 8. The CDR3 length is 15 residues. The CDR3 DNA follows: TGTGCCAGCAGCTCCGGGACTAGCTATTTGTACGAGCAGTACTTC. Translation gives CASSSGTSYLYEQYF.

The chain couples TRBV27 to TRBJ2-7; D may be TRBD2 (5 bases). This CDR3 is 14 amino acids long. V gave up 6 bases and J gave up 0 bases, with 12 bases separating them. Germline V gives CDR1 MNHEY, CDR2 SMNVEV (reference sequence). CDR3 protein: CASSGWETSYEQYF. The DNA of the CDR3 is TGTGCCAGCAGCGGGTGGGAGACCTCCTACGAGCAGTACTTC.

V is TRBV6-5 and J is TRBJ2-7, with 8 bases aligning to TRBD1. The trim removed 8 bases at V and 5 bases at J, leaving 11 bases unmatched. CDR1 is MNHEY, CDR2 SVGAGI, per germline. CDR3 size: 14 residues. The CDR3 nucleotides read TGTGCCAGCTCCAGGGACAGGTCGCTCGACGAGCAGTACTTC. Its protein product is CASSRDRSLDEQYF.

The V call is TRBV27, the J call TRBJ2-7, with a tentative D call TRBD2 (5 bases). In germline, CDR1 is MNHEY, CDR2 SMNVEV (reference sequence). The CDR3 loop spans 13 amino acids. Trimming took 0 bases from V and 3 from J, leaving 6 bases between them. CDR3 bases: TGTGCCAGCAGTTTATCTGGGAGCTACGAGCAGTACTTC. Protein: CASSLSGSYEQYF.

This chain joins TRBV27 and TRBJ2-1, with 9 bases matching TRBD2. Germline CDR1 reads MNHEY; CDR2 reads SMNVEV (reference sequence). CDR3 length: 18 residues. The J segment lost 8 bases and the V segment lost 2 bases, leaving 16 bases of the junction unmatched. The CDR3 loop reads CASSLSIRGGRAFYEQFF. CDR3 in DNA: TGTGCCAGCAGTTTAAGTATTAGGGGCGGGAGGGCCTTCTATGAGCAGTTCTTC.

The chain uses TRBV19 and TRBJ2-7; 7 bases align to TRBD2. Germline assignment: CDR1 LNHDA and CDR2 SQIVND (reference sequence). Trimming took 6 bases from V and 5 from J; bases not matched to a gene: 7. This CDR3 is 13 amino acids long. This CDR3 reads CASRGREVDEQYF. The CDR3, as DNA: TGTGCCAGTAGGGGTCGGGAGGTCGACGAGCAGTACTTC.

The chain uses TRBV5-1 and TRBJ2-3; D ambiguous. The CDR3 totals 14 residues. Trimming stripped 4 bases from V and 2 bases from J, with 11 bases between. Germline CDR1 and CDR2: SGHRS and YFSETQ. The CDR3 nucleotides read TGCGCCAGCAGCCCGCGTCAGGTCACAGATACGCAGTATTTT. Protein sequence: CASSPRQVTDTQYF.

The genes are TRBV6-6 and TRBJ2-2, with TRBD2 matching 13 bases. The CDR3 is 16 amino acids. Germline V gene data show CDR1 as MNHNY and CDR2 as SVGAGI (reference sequence). V dropped 5 bases and J dropped 4; count of bases not matched to a gene: 4. The CDR3 here is CASSPGLAGRTGELFF. DNA of the CDR3: TGTGCCAGCAGTCCGGGACTAGCGGGACGCACCGGGGAGCTGTTTTTT.

This chain links TRBV6-5 with TRBJ2-2; 9 bases agree with TRBD2. Germline V gene data show CDR1 as MNHEY and CDR2 as SVGAGI. The CDR3 covers 16 residues. V shed 2 bases, J shed 7 bases, and the junction held 8 bases outside the gene matches. In DNA form, the CDR3 reads TGTGCCAGCAGTTACAAGCCGACTAGCGGAGACGGGGAGCTGTTTTTT. It specifies CASSYKPTSGDGELFF.

The chain recombines TRBV13 with TRBJ1-4; D might be TRBD1 (6 bases). V dropped 0 bases and J dropped 10 bases, with 21 bases sitting between them. Germline V gene sequence: CDR1 PRHDT, CDR2 FYEKMQ (reference sequence). The CDR3 covers 17 residues. The CDR3 loop reads CASSLGGGQGTYRKLFF. The CDR3 bases are TGTGCCAGCAGCTTAGGCGGGGGGCAGGGTACCTACCGAAAACTGTTTTTT.

The V call is TRBV6-1, the J call TRBJ1-6, with D possibly TRBD1 on 5 matching bases. V was cut by 2 bases and J by 5 bases, with 10 bases left in between. The CDR3 is 15 residues long. Germline V gene sequence: CDR1 MNHNS, CDR2 SASEGT. The DNA for the CDR3 is TGTGCCAGCAGTGAACAGGGAAGGGATAATTCACCCCTCCACTTT. This translates into CASSEQGRDNSPLHF.

J is TRBJ1-1 and V is TRBV6-6; the match to TRBD1 covers 8 bases. Germline V CDR1 and CDR2: MNHNY, SVGAGI (reference sequence). Losses at the gene ends were 10 bases for V and 2 bases for J; bases not matched to a gene: 6. This CDR3 comprises 13 residues. CDR3 protein: CATNDRGNTEAFF. The CDR3 region has the DNA TGTGCCACCAACGACAGGGGAAACACTGAAGCTTTCTTT.

This chain links TRBV6-6 with TRBJ2-7; tentatively, D is TRBD1 (5 bases). CDR1 and CDR2 from the germline V gene are MNHNY and SVGAGI (reference sequence). V lost 4 bases to trimming and J lost 4 bases, with 14 bases between them. The CDR3 totals 14 residues. The CDR3 DNA sequence: TGTGCCAGCAGTTTGGGGCAGGGTCCGTACGAGCAGTACTTC. Translation gives CASSLGQGPYEQYF.

V is TRBV7-8 and J is TRBJ2-2; 10 positions agree with TRBD1. This CDR3 has 16 amino acids. V shed 0 bases, J shed 6 bases, and the junction held 4 bases outside the gene matches. Per germline, CDR1 SGHVS and CDR2 FQNEAQ. DNA of the CDR3: TGTGCCAGCAGCTTAGCGAGGACAGGGGGACCCGGGGAGCTGTTTTTT. It translates to CASSLARTGGPGELFF.

This rearrangement joins TRBV29-1 to TRBJ1-2; D remains ambiguous. Germline-derived CDR1 and CDR2 are SQVTM and ANQGSEA. The CDR3 is 12 amino acids. The V end lost 4 bases, the J end lost 4 bases, and 10 bases lay between the germline ends. This CDR3 reads CSVVERSYGYTF. In nucleotides, the CDR3 is TGCAGCGTTGTTGAGAGAAGCTATGGCTACACCTTC.

In this sample, this clone turned up once. V is TRBV7-6 and J is TRBJ2-1; no clear D. Germline V gene data show CDR1 as SGHVS and CDR2 as FNYEAQ. The CDR3 has 12 amino acids. Trimming stripped 1 base from V and 7 bases from J, with 5 bases between. CDR3 protein: CASSLDGNEQFF. Here the CDR3 DNA reads TGTGCCAGCAGCTTAGACGGGAATGAGCAGTTCTTC.

The chain combines TRBV6-6 with TRBJ1-5, with a tentative D call TRBD1 (6 bases). Germline V CDR1 and CDR2: MNHNY, SVGAGI (reference sequence). V shed 6 bases and J shed 0 bases, with 15 bases lying between them. This CDR3 comprises 16 residues. The CDR3 region is CASSLGGAYSNQPQHF. Here the CDR3 DNA reads TGTGCCAGCAGCCTCGGGGGGGCCTATAGCAATCAGCCCCAGCATTTT.

V gene TRBV2 combines with J gene TRBJ2-5; a weak D match, TRBD2 (6 bases). The V gene lost 1 base and the J gene lost 7 bases, with 16 bases spanning the gap. This CDR3 has 15 residues. Looked up from germline, CDR1 is SNHLY and CDR2 is FYNNEI. This CDR3 is CASSEGGLGGRTQYF. The CDR3 nucleotides read TGTGCCAGCAGTGAAGGGGGACTGGGCGGACGGACCCAGTACTTC.

V gene TRBV7-2 combines with J gene TRBJ2-4; D may be TRBD2 (6 bases). CDR3 length: 13 amino acids. Per germline, CDR1 SGHTA and CDR2 FQGNSA. Deletions cut 2 bases from V and 8 bases from J, with 10 bases between. For the CDR3, the DNA is TGTGCCAGCAGCTTACGGGGGACGGACATTCAGTACTTC. Amino acid sequence: CASSLRGTDIQYF.

The rearrangement uses TRBV5-8 and TRBJ1-5; D might be TRBD1 (5 bases). Trimming pared 3 bases from V and 0 bases from J, leaving 13 bases between. Germline V gives CDR1 SGHTS, CDR2 YDEGEE. This CDR3 comprises 16 residues. CDR3 loop: CASSSGDVYSNQPQHF. The DNA of the CDR3 is TGTGCCAGCAGCTCGGGGGATGTCTATAGCAATCAGCCCCAGCATTTT.